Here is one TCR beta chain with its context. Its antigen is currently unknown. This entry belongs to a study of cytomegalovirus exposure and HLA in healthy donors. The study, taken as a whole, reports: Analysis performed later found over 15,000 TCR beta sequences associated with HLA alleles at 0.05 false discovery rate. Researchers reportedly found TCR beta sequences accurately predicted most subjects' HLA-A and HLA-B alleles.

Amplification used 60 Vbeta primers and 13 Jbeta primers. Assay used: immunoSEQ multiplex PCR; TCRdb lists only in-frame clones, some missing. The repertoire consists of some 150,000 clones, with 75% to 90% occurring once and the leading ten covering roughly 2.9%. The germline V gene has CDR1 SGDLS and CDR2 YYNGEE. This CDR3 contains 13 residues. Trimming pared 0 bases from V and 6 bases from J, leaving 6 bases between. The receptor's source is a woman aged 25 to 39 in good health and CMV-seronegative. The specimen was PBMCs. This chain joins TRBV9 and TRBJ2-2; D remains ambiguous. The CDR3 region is CASSVGVPGELFF. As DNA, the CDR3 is TGTGCCAGCAGCGTAGGCGTACCCGGGGAGCTGTTTTTT.